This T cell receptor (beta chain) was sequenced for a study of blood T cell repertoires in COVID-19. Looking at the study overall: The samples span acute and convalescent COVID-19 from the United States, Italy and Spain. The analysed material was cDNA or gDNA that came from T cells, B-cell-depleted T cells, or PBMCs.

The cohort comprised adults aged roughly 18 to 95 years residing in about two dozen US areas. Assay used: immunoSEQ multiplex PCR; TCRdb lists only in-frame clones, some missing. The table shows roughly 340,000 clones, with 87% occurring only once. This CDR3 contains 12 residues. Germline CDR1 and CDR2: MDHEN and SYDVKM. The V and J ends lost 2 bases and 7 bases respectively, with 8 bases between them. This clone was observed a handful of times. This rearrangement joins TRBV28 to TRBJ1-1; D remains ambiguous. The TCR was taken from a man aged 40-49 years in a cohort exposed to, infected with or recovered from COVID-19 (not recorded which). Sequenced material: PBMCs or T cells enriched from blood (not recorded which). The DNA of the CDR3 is TGTGCCAGCAGTTTACGGGTGGGTGAAGCTTTCTTT. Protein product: CASSLRVGEAFF. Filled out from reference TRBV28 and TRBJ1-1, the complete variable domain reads DVKVTQSSRYLVKRTGEKVFLECVQDMDHENMFWYRQDPGLGLRLIYFSYDVKMKEKGDIPEGYSVSREKKERFSLILESASTNQTSMYLCASSLRVGEAFFGQGTRLTVV.